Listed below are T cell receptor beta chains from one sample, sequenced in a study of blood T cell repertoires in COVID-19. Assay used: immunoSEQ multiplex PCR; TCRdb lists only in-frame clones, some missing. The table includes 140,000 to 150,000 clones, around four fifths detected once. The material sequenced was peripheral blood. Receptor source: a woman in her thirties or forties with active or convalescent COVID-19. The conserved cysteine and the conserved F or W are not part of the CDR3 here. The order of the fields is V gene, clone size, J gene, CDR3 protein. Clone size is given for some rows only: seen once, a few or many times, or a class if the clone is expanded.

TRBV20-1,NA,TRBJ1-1,SASREGAEGKAF
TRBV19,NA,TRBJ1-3,ASSIALGNTIY
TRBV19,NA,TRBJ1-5,ASSLTGLGNQPQH
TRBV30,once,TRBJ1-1,AWSVRGQGAF
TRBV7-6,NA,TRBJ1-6,ASSLSYNSPLH
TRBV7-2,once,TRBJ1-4,ASSSDREKLF
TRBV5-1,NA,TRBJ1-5,ASSLGSGLGNQPQH
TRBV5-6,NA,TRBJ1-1,ASSFGRGTEAF
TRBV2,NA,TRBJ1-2,ASSGEGQARWGYT
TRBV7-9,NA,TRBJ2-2,ASAGQGIDTGELF
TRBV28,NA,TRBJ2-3,ASGRADTQY
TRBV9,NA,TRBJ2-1,ASSVAGGGNEQF
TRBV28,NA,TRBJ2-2,ASTLGDRGPTGELF
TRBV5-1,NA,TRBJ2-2,ASSPTGAGHTGELF
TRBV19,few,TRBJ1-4,ASSRTGGNEKLF
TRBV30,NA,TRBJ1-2,AWSVRQGFGGYT
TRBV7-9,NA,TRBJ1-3,ASSLATRDSGNTIY
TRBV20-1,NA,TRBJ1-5,SASRGRGRAQPQH
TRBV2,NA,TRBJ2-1,ASHRDRGNEQF
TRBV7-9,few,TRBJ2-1,ASSLVVQREGVDEQF
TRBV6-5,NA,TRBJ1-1,ASRRGNTEAF
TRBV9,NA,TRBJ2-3,ASSVDGGRGDTQY
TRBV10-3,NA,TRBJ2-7,ATYTWRAPTYEQY
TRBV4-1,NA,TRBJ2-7,ASSQDRGYYEQY
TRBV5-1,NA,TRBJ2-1,ASSVLARSSYNEQF